These T cell receptor beta chains were read from a single sample in a study of cytomegalovirus exposure and HLA in healthy donors. Data came from immunoSEQ multiplex PCR; TCRdb stores just in-frame clones and leaves some out. The table includes 140,000 or so clones, about 74% detected once. Sequencing was performed on PBMCs. The receptors were sampled from a man younger than 35 in good health and CMV-seropositive. Both conserved end residues are part of each CDR3. Fields, in order: clone size, D gene, J gene, V gene, CDR3 DNA, CDR3 protein. The D gene is left open where the match is weak. Part of the rows lack a size; the others show once, few, many or a class for expanded clones.

clone size: -
D gene: -
J gene: TRBJ2-7
V gene: TRBV12-1
CDR3 DNA: TGTGCCAGCAGCTTTGAGGGGGAGCAGTACTTC
CDR3 protein: CASSFEGEQYF

clone size: -
D gene: TRBD1
J gene: TRBJ2-7
V gene: TRBV28
CDR3 DNA: TGTGCCAGCACCCCCATCAAACAGGGGTTCTTACGATACGAGCAGTACTTC
CDR3 protein: CASTPIKQGFLRYEQYF

clone size: -
D gene: -
J gene: TRBJ2-7
V gene: TRBV18
CDR3 DNA: TGTGCCAGCTCACCACTGGACAGAAAGGGCGAGCAGTACTTC
CDR3 protein: CASSPLDRKGEQYF

clone size: -
D gene: -
J gene: TRBJ2-7
V gene: TRBV15
CDR3 DNA: TGTGCCACCAGCAGAGAAGACAGCGCTGACTACGAGCAGTACTTC
CDR3 protein: CATSREDSADYEQYF

clone size: -
D gene: TRBD2
J gene: TRBJ2-4
V gene: TRBV5-1
CDR3 DNA: TGCGCCAGCAGCGCTAGCGGGGGGGCGGAGTACATTCAGTACTTC
CDR3 protein: CASSASGGAEYIQYF

clone size: few
D gene: -
J gene: TRBJ1-2
V gene: TRBV2
CDR3 DNA: TGTGCCAGCATTCAGGGCCTTAGCTACACCTTC
CDR3 protein: CASIQGLSYTF

clone size: few
D gene: -
J gene: TRBJ1-5
V gene: TRBV4-1
CDR3 DNA: TGCGCCAGCAGCCGGTCAGAAAATCAGCCCCAGCATTTT
CDR3 protein: CASSRSENQPQHF

clone size: -
D gene: -
J gene: TRBJ2-5
V gene: TRBV28
CDR3 DNA: TGTGCCAGCAGCTGTAAAGAGACCCAGTACTTC
CDR3 protein: CASSCKETQYF

clone size: -
D gene: -
J gene: TRBJ2-5
V gene: TRBV12-5
CDR3 DNA: TGTGCTAGTGGCCCCGGACAGACCTGGGGAGAGACCCAGTACTTC
CDR3 protein: CASGPGQTWGETQYF

clone size: -
D gene: TRBD1
J gene: TRBJ1-1
V gene: TRBV6-1
CDR3 DNA: TGTGCCAGCAAACTGACAGGGAGGACTGAAGCTTTCTTT
CDR3 protein: CASKLTGRTEAFF

clone size: -
D gene: -
J gene: TRBJ1-2
V gene: TRBV6-1
CDR3 DNA: TGTGCCAGCAGTGAAGTTTCGAGGAACTATGGCTACACCTTC
CDR3 protein: CASSEVSRNYGYTF

clone size: -
D gene: -
J gene: TRBJ1-6
V gene: TRBV28
CDR3 DNA: TGTGCCAGCACCAGGGGCTTTTCACCCCTCCACTTT
CDR3 protein: CASTRGFSPLHF

clone size: -
D gene: TRBD1
J gene: TRBJ1-6
V gene: TRBV15
CDR3 DNA: TGTGCCACCAGCAGAGATGGACAGGGAGGTTTAGCTTCACCCCTCCACTTT
CDR3 protein: CATSRDGQGGLASPLHF

clone size: -
D gene: -
J gene: TRBJ1-4
V gene: TRBV28
CDR3 DNA: TGTGCCAGCAGTCCCCTCGGGGGGAGAGGGGAAAAACTGTTTTTT
CDR3 protein: CASSPLGGRGEKLFF

clone size: -
D gene: -
J gene: TRBJ2-7
V gene: TRBV6-1
CDR3 DNA: TGTGCCAGCAACCTAAGCGGCGGTCCCTACGAGCAGTACTTC
CDR3 protein: CASNLSGGPYEQYF

clone size: -
D gene: -
J gene: TRBJ2-7
V gene: TRBV10-1
CDR3 DNA: TGCGCCAGCAGTGAGATATACGAGCAGTACTTC
CDR3 protein: CASSEIYEQYF

clone size: once
D gene: -
J gene: TRBJ1-4
V gene: TRBV7-2
CDR3 DNA: TGTGCCAGCAGCCAAGGGACATTTGCAACTAATGAAAAACTGTTTTTT
CDR3 protein: CASSQGTFATNEKLFF

clone size: -
D gene: TRBD1
J gene: TRBJ1-1
V gene: TRBV18
CDR3 DNA: TGTGCCAGCTCACCCCGCTCGTTCGGGACAGCGAACACTGAAGCTTTCTTT
CDR3 protein: CASSPRSFGTANTEAFF

clone size: few
D gene: TRBD1
J gene: TRBJ2-7
V gene: TRBV23-1
CDR3 DNA: TGCGCCAGAACTGACCGGGACAGGTCCCACGAGCAGTACTTC
CDR3 protein: CARTDRDRSHEQYF

clone size: -
D gene: TRBD2
J gene: TRBJ2-1
V gene: TRBV5-6
CDR3 DNA: TGTGCCAGCAGCTCGCCCCGGGAGCGGGAGGCTTACAATGAGCAGTTCTTC
CDR3 protein: CASSSPREREAYNEQFF

clone size: -
D gene: TRBD2
J gene: TRBJ2-1
V gene: TRBV10-1
CDR3 DNA: TGCGCCAGCAGTCTGGGACTAGCGGGGGAGGACAATGAGCAGTTCTTC
CDR3 protein: CASSLGLAGEDNEQFF

clone size: -
D gene: TRBD2
J gene: TRBJ2-5
V gene: TRBV4-1
CDR3 DNA: TGCGCCAGCAGCCACAGCATGGGGACTAGCGGAGGGGGGGCTGCAGAGACCCAGTACTTC
CDR3 protein: CASSHSMGTSGGGAAETQYF

clone size: -
D gene: TRBD1
J gene: TRBJ1-6
V gene: TRBV28
CDR3 DNA: TGTGCCAGCAGTCGACAGGGGCCACCCCTCCACTTT
CDR3 protein: CASSRQGPPLHF

clone size: -
D gene: -
J gene: TRBJ2-1
V gene: TRBV18
CDR3 DNA: TGTGCCAGCTCACCAGCCCTTCCGGGCCAGGGGTACAATGAGCAGTTCTTC
CDR3 protein: CASSPALPGQGYNEQFF

clone size: few
D gene: -
J gene: TRBJ1-2
V gene: TRBV27
CDR3 DNA: TGTGCCAGCAGTTTTGTCGGGAAGCGGAGTAACTATGGCTACACCTTC
CDR3 protein: CASSFVGKRSNYGYTF

clone size: few
D gene: TRBD1
J gene: TRBJ2-5
V gene: TRBV6-4
CDR3 DNA: TGTGCCAGCAGTGCCAACAACCGGACAGGGGTCGAGACCCAGTACTTC
CDR3 protein: CASSANNRTGVETQYF

clone size: -
D gene: -
J gene: TRBJ2-7
V gene: TRBV6-6
CDR3 DNA: TGTGCCAGCAGCCCCAGGGGGGCCCCTTACGAGCAGTACTTC
CDR3 protein: CASSPRGAPYEQYF

clone size: -
D gene: -
J gene: TRBJ2-3
V gene: TRBV18
CDR3 DNA: TGTGCCAGCTCACCGGGGCTGTTACACACAGATACGCAGTATTTT
CDR3 protein: CASSPGLLHTDTQYF

clone size: -
D gene: TRBD1
J gene: TRBJ1-5
V gene: TRBV5-8
CDR3 DNA: TGTGCCAGCAGCCCACGAGGGGACAGCTGGCAGCCCCAGCATTTT
CDR3 protein: CASSPRGDSWQPQHF

clone size: -
D gene: -
J gene: TRBJ2-1
V gene: TRBV4-1
CDR3 DNA: TGTGCCAGCAGCCAAGATACGGCCGGGGATGAGCAGTTCTTC
CDR3 protein: CASSQDTAGDEQFF

clone size: -
D gene: -
J gene: TRBJ1-5
V gene: TRBV6-1
CDR3 DNA: TGTGCCAGCAGTGAAAGGGACAATGGCAATCAGCCCCAGCATTTT
CDR3 protein: CASSERDNGNQPQHF

clone size: -
D gene: TRBD2
J gene: TRBJ2-1
V gene: TRBV5-1
CDR3 DNA: TGCGCCAGCAGCCTACTGACTAGCGGGAGTGGTAACAATGAGCAGTTCTTC
CDR3 protein: CASSLLTSGSGNNEQFF

clone size: -
D gene: -
J gene: TRBJ2-7
V gene: TRBV4-2
CDR3 DNA: TGTGCCAGCAGCCAAGATCCCCTGTCAGGCCGGTACTTC
CDR3 protein: CASSQDPLSGRYF

clone size: -
D gene: TRBD1
J gene: TRBJ1-1
V gene: TRBV27
CDR3 DNA: TGTGCCACCGCCGACAGGGGGCACGCTTTCTTT
CDR3 protein: CATADRGHAFF

clone size: -
D gene: TRBD1
J gene: TRBJ1-2
V gene: TRBV19
CDR3 DNA: TGTGCCAGTAGTACTGCCGGGACGTGGACAGGGGGAAGTGGTGGCTACACCTTC
CDR3 protein: CASSTAGTWTGGSGGYTF

clone size: -
D gene: TRBD1
J gene: TRBJ2-5
V gene: TRBV5-6
CDR3 DNA: TGTGCCAGCAGCTCAACAGGGGACGGCGAGACCCAGTACTTC
CDR3 protein: CASSSTGDGETQYF

clone size: -
D gene: -
J gene: TRBJ2-5
V gene: TRBV7-2
CDR3 DNA: TGTGCCAGCAGCCCCTACCGAGAGACCCAGTACTTC
CDR3 protein: CASSPYRETQYF

clone size: -
D gene: -
J gene: TRBJ2-5
V gene: TRBV5-1
CDR3 DNA: TGCGCCAGCATCCTTGCGGAGACCCAGTACTTC
CDR3 protein: CASILAETQYF

clone size: -
D gene: -
J gene: TRBJ2-2
V gene: TRBV2
CDR3 DNA: TGTGCCAGCAGCGCCTCAGGGGGGGAGCTGTTTTTT
CDR3 protein: CASSASGGELFF

clone size: -
D gene: -
J gene: TRBJ1-3
V gene: TRBV4-1
CDR3 DNA: TGCGCCAGCAGCCAAGATAACTTACGGTCTGGAAACACCATATATTTT
CDR3 protein: CASSQDNLRSGNTIYF

clone size: -
D gene: TRBD1
J gene: TRBJ1-2
V gene: TRBV10-3
CDR3 DNA: TGTGCCATCAGTTCGGGACAGGGAAACTATGGCTACACCTTC
CDR3 protein: CAISSGQGNYGYTF

clone size: few
D gene: -
J gene: TRBJ2-7
V gene: TRBV2
CDR3 DNA: TGTGCCAGCAGTGAAGGTGTGGCTTACGAGCAGTACTTC
CDR3 protein: CASSEGVAYEQYF

clone size: few
D gene: TRBD2
J gene: TRBJ2-7
V gene: TRBV5-6
CDR3 DNA: TGTGCCAGCAGCTTGGGGGGGACTAGTCGGTACGAGCAGTACTTC
CDR3 protein: CASSLGGTSRYEQYF

clone size: -
D gene: TRBD2
J gene: TRBJ2-3
V gene: TRBV5-4
CDR3 DNA: TGTGCCAGCAGCTTGTTGAGTAGCGGGAGATACACAGATACGCAGTATTTT
CDR3 protein: CASSLLSSGRYTDTQYF

clone size: -
D gene: -
J gene: TRBJ2-5
V gene: TRBV28
CDR3 DNA: TGTGCCAGCAGTTCCCGGGGGATAGGAGAGACCCAGTACTTC
CDR3 protein: CASSSRGIGETQYF

clone size: -
D gene: -
J gene: TRBJ1-2
V gene: TRBV27
CDR3 DNA: TGTGCCAGCAGTTCGATAGACGGGAACTATGGCTACACCTTC
CDR3 protein: CASSSIDGNYGYTF